Shown below are 19 T cell receptor beta chains from a single sample sequenced in a study of blood T cell repertoires in COVID-19. The data were produced by immunoSEQ multiplex PCR, yet TCRdb's version contains in-frame clones alone and is incomplete. The sample lists under 140,000 clones, around 90% occurring once. Sequencing was carried out using peripheral blood. The origin of the receptors is a woman in her fifties or sixties with acute or convalescent COVID-19.

The chain uses TRBV5-5 and TRBJ2-7, with 10 bases lining up with TRBD2. V lost 4 bases and J lost 4; bases outside the gene matches: 8. This CDR3 is 15 amino acids long. Germline V lookup: CDR1 SGHKS, CDR2 YYEKEE (reference sequence). The CDR3 reads CASSLALAGAYEQYF. In DNA form, the CDR3 reads TGTGCCAGCAGCCTGGCGCTAGCGGGAGCGTACGAGCAGTACTTC. Supplemented by reference TRBV5-5 and TRBJ2-7, the full variable domain reads DAGVTQSPTHLIKTRGQQVTLRCSPISGHKSVSWYQQVLGQGPQFIFQYYEKEERGRGNFPDRFSARQFPNYSSELNVNALLLGDSALYLCASSLALAGAYEQYFGPGTRLTVT.

The V and J genes are TRBV27 and TRBJ1-2, with D unclear. CDR1 MNHEY and CDR2 SMNVEV come from the germline V gene (reference sequence). Trimming removed 3 bases at V and 0 bases at J, with 14 bases between. The CDR3 is 16 amino acids. For the CDR3, the DNA is TGTGCCAGCAGTTTCGATTCCAACGGGGCTAACTATGGCTACACCTTC. Protein: CASSFDSNGANYGYTF.

This clone turned up a few times. The CDR3 region is CASSQDPRGEQYF. DNA of the CDR3: TGTGCCAGCAGCCAAGATCCTCGGGGGGAGCAGTACTTC. The chain uses TRBV14 and TRBJ2-7; perhaps TRBD2 as D (6 bases). Germline V gene lookup returns CDR1 SGHDN and CDR2 FVKESK. The CDR3 sequence is 13 residues long. Deletions cut 0 bases from V and 7 bases from J, with 10 bases between.

This clone came up once. This chain links TRBV27 with TRBJ2-1; 8 nucleotides agree with TRBD2. The V gene's germline CDR1 is MNHEY and CDR2 SMNVEV (reference sequence). This CDR3 is 15 amino acids long. The junction had 7 bases not matched to a gene; V was cut back by 3 bases and J by 6 bases. CDR3 DNA: TGTGCCAGCAGTTTTGGTCCAGCGGGAGTCAATGAGCAGTTCTTC. It codes for CASSFGPAGVNEQFF.

The chain couples TRBV29-1 to TRBJ2-5; weak D call: TRBD2 (5 bases). The CDR3 consists of 11 residues. The germline V and J ends were trimmed by 7 bases and 5 bases, with 11 bases remaining between them. Germline V lookup: CDR1 SQVTM, CDR2 ANQGSEA. The CDR3 region has the DNA TGCAGCGCTGCGGAGCGGGAGACCCAGTACTTC. Its translation is CSAAERETQYF.

This chain uses TRBV28 with TRBJ2-7, with 7 bases matching TRBD2. From germline, CDR1 is MDHEN and CDR2 SYDVKM. The trim removed 2 bases at V and 1 base at J, leaving 5 bases unmatched. The CDR3 is made up of 15 amino acids. The DNA of the CDR3 is TGTGCCAGCAGTTTAGGCGGGAGCGAGTCCTACGAGCAGTACTTC. It is translated as CASSLGGSESYEQYF.

This chain connects TRBV29-1 to TRBJ2-1; 7 bases align to TRBD2. The CDR3 is 11 amino acids. V shed 7 bases and J 4 bases; nucleotides not matched to a gene: 1. Germline V gene lookup returns CDR1 SQVTM and CDR2 ANQGSEA. The CDR3 DNA reads TGCAGCGGGGAGGGGTACAATGAGCAGTTCTTC. This translates into CSGEGYNEQFF.

This chain joins TRBV7-6 and TRBJ2-7; D is perhaps TRBD1 (5 bases). This CDR3 is 15 amino acids long. Germline V gives CDR1 SGHVS, CDR2 FNYEAQ. Trimming took off 0 bases at V and 2 bases at J, with 11 bases between the two ends. CDR3 nucleotide sequence: TGTGCCAGCAGCTTAGCAGGTCAGGGCGCCTACGAGCAGTACTTC. Amino acid sequence: CASSLAGQGAYEQYF.

V is TRBV11-3 and J is TRBJ2-1; 9 bases are a match to TRBD2. Germline CDR1 is SGHNT and CDR2 is YENEEA. The trim removed 5 bases at V and 9 bases at J, leaving 11 bases unmatched. The length of the CDR3 is 15 residues. The CDR3 reads CASSPGTSLLGEQFF. The CDR3 DNA follows: TGTGCCAGCAGCCCCGGGACTAGCCTCCTGGGTGAGCAGTTCTTC.

V gene TRBV21-1 combines with J gene TRBJ2-1; the table calls TRBD1, which could not be checked here. TRBV21-1 is a pseudogene segment. This CDR3 comprises 16 residues. CDR3 DNA sequence: TGTGCCAGCAGGGGCCGGGACAGGGTCCCCTACAATGAGCAGTTCTTC. Amino acids: CASRGRDRVPYNEQFF.

The rearrangement uses TRBV19 and TRBJ2-5, with D possibly TRBD1 on 6 matching bases. CDR1 is LNHDA and CDR2 is SQIVND in the germline V gene (reference sequence). Trimming left V 4 bases short and J 3 bases short, with 15 bases between. This CDR3 is 15 amino acids long. The CDR3 DNA reads as TGTGCCAGTAGTACTCTGGGGGCGCCCAAAGAGACCCAGTACTTC. As protein: CASSTLGAPKETQYF.

The rearrangement uses TRBV5-1 and TRBJ2-5; 7 positions agree with TRBD1. The CDR3 is made up of 14 amino acids. Germline V lookup: CDR1 SGHRS, CDR2 YFSETQ. V lost 4 bases and J lost 1; bases outside the gene matches: 4. For the CDR3, the DNA is TGCGCCAGCAGCAAGGGGACAGCCCAAGAGACCCAGTACTTC. Translating it yields CASSKGTAQETQYF.

J is TRBJ2-7 and V is TRBV28, with D tentatively TRBD1 (6 bases). Per the germline V gene, CDR1 is MDHEN and CDR2 is SYDVKM. Trimming took off 5 bases at V and 1 base at J, with 12 bases between the two ends. CDR3 size: 14 residues. CDR3 region: CASSPWTASYEQYF. Written as DNA, the CDR3 is TGTGCCAGCAGTCCCTGGACAGCATCCTACGAGCAGTACTTC.

In regard to this clone: One junction end disagrees with the germline gene, perhaps due to a read error. This rearrangement joins TRBV19 to TRBJ2-3; weak D call: TRBD2 (6 bases). Germline-derived CDR1 and CDR2 are LNHDA and SQIVND (reference sequence). This CDR3 comprises 14 residues. The DNA for the CDR3 is TGTGCCAGTAGTATAGCGGAGGGCACATATACGCAGTATTTT. It translates to CASSIAEGTYTQYF. Variable domain in full (rest from reference TRBV19 and TRBJ2-3): DGGITQSPKYLFRKEGQNVTLSCEQNLNHDAMYWYRQDPGQGLRLIYYSQIVNDFQKGDIAEGYSVSREKKESFPLTVTSAQKNPTAFYLCASSIAEGTYTQYFGPGTRLTVL.

The gene calls are TRBV5-1 and TRBJ1-4, with TRBD1 matching 8 bases. Germline CDR1 reads SGHRS; CDR2 reads YFSETQ. The CDR3 loop spans 16 amino acids. V was clipped by 1 base and J by 4 bases; unmatched bases: 6. The CDR3 region has the DNA TGCGCCAGCAGCTTGACCGGACAGGGTGGTAATGAAAAACTGTTTTTT. It encodes CASSLTGQGGNEKLFF. Based on the CDR3 plus reference TRBV5-1 and TRBJ1-4, the full variable domain is KAGVTQTPRYLIKTRGQQVTLSCSPISGHRSVSWYQQTPGQGLQFLFEYFSETQRNKGNFPGRFSGRQFSNSRSEMNVSTLELGDSALYLCASSLTGQGGNEKLFFGSGTQLSVL.

The V gene is TRBV5-6, the J gene TRBJ2-1; 7 bases agree with TRBD2. Germline values: CDR1 SGHDT, CDR2 YYEEEE. The CDR3 loop spans 18 amino acids. V shed 0 bases, J shed 3 bases, and the junction held 12 bases outside the gene matches. CDR3 sequence: CASSLDLTAGVGYNEQFF. The DNA for the CDR3 is TGTGCCAGCAGCTTGGATCTTACGGCGGGAGTAGGCTACAATGAGCAGTTCTTC. The whole variable domain, filled in from reference TRBV5-6 and TRBJ2-1, reads DAGVTQSPTHLIKTRGQQVTLRCSPKSGHDTVSWYQQALGQGPQFIFQYYEEEERQRGNFPDRFSGHQFPNYSSELNVNALLLGDSALYLCASSLDLTAGVGYNEQFFGPGTRLTVL.

J is TRBJ2-6 and V is TRBV19, with D perhaps TRBD1 (6 bases). The CDR3 has 16 amino acids. Germline CDR1 and CDR2: LNHDA and SQIVND (reference sequence). V was cut by 5 bases and J by 0 bases, with 11 bases left in between. Here the CDR3 DNA reads TGTGCCAGTAGTTCGGGACAACGCTCTGGGGCCAACGTCCTGACTTTC. It yields the protein CASSSGQRSGANVLTF.

The chain carries TRBV27 and TRBJ1-5; D is ambiguous. The germline V and J ends were trimmed by 3 bases and 4 bases, with 7 bases remaining between them. The germline V gene encodes CDR1 MNHEY and CDR2 SMNVEV (reference sequence). This CDR3 comprises 13 residues. The CDR3, as DNA: TGTGCCAGCAGTTTGGTAGCTAATCAGCCCCAGCATTTT. Translated: CASSLVANQPQHF.

The chain recombines TRBV2 with TRBJ2-5, with 13 bases matching TRBD2. The germline CDR1 and CDR2 sequences are SNHLY and FYNNEI. V was clipped by 7 bases and J by 2 bases; unmatched bases: 10. There are 17 residues in the CDR3. CDR3 loop: CASNGITSGRAQETQYF. The CDR3 DNA reads TGTGCCAGCAACGGGATTACTAGCGGGAGGGCTCAAGAGACCCAGTACTTC.